This T cell receptor beta chain came from a study of cytomegalovirus exposure and HLA in healthy donors. The table lists this clone with a few counts. Its antigen is unidentified. Germline assignment: CDR1 MNHEY and CDR2 SMNVEV (reference sequence). The CDR3 runs 15 residues. Between the trimmed V and J ends, which lost 2 bases and 4 bases, there was a span of 14 bases. Primers: 60 Vbeta forward and 13 Jbeta reverse. Here immunoSEQ multiplex PCR was the method, and the copy in TCRdb shows in-frame clones only, minus some. The profile shows over 110,000 clones, around 82% of them singletons. Whole-study findings and limits: A later analysis by the authors found several of the most significant clusters apparently linked to common viral pathogens. TCR beta sequences reportedly predicted most subjects' HLA-A and HLA-B alleles accurately. Altogether, some 160 TCR beta chains were recorded as cytomegalovirus-associated. It was reportedly the case that the classifier diagnosed cytomegalovirus status with high specificity and sensitivity.

The sequence was collected from a female donor in good health and CMV-seronegative. Sequencing used PBMCs. V and J are TRBV27 and TRBJ1-1; the D gene is possibly TRBD1 (5 bases). CDR3 residues: CASSLVPRARTEAFF. The DNA for the CDR3 is TGTGCCAGCAGTTTAGTCCCCAGGGCTCGCACTGAAGCTTTCTTT.